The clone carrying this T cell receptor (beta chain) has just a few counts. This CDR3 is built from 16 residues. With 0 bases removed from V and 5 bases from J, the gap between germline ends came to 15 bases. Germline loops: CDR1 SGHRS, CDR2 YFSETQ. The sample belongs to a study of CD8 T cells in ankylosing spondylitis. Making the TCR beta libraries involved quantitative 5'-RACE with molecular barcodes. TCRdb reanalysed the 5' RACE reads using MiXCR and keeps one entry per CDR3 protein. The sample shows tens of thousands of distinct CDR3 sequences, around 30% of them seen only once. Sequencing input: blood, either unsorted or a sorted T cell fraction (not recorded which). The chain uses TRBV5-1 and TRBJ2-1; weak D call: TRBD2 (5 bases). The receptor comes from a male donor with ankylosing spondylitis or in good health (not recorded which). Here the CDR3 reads CASSLDVARSNNEQFF. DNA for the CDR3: TGCGCCAGCAGCTTGGACGTAGCGCGTTCGAACAATGAGCAGTTCTTC.